Shown below are 25 T cell receptor beta chains from a single sample sequenced in a study of blood T cell repertoires in COVID-19. Measured with immunoSEQ multiplex PCR; TCRdb has only the in-frame clones, and not every one. Among about 220,000 clones listed, more than 75% were seen once. Specimen: peripheral blood. All receptors derive from a woman of 80 years or more with COVID-19, enrolled during active disease.

The chain carries TRBV5-6 and TRBJ1-2, with 11 nucleotides matching TRBD1. V lost 2 bases, J lost 3 bases, and 9 bases stayed unmatched. Germline CDR1 reads SGHDT; CDR2 reads YYEEEE. The CDR3 totals 17 residues. The CDR3 DNA reads TGTGCCAGCAGCTTTTCCGGGACAGGGGGTTTAGACTATGGCTACACCTTC. This translates into CASSFSGTGGLDYGYTF.

The chain recombines TRBV18 with TRBJ1-4, with D unclear. This CDR3 has 16 amino acids. V was clipped by 2 bases and J by 7 bases, with 17 bases between them. The germline CDR1 and CDR2 sequences are KGHSH and LQKENI. Written as DNA, the CDR3 is TGTGCCAGCTCACCAATCAGCGACGCGAGGAGTGAAAAACTGTTTTTT. Amino acid sequence: CASSPISDARSEKLFF. The whole variable domain, filled in from reference TRBV18 and TRBJ1-4, reads NAGVMQNPRHLVRRRGQEARLRCSPMKGHSHVYWYRQLPEEGLKFMVYLQKENIIDESGMPKERFSAEFPKEGPSILRIQQVVRGDSAAYFCASSPISDARSEKLFFGSGTQLSVL.

The J gene is TRBJ2-7, the V gene TRBV2; D may be TRBD1 (6 bases). This CDR3 contains 12 residues. V was trimmed by 4 bases and J by 6 bases, leaving 10 bases between them. The germline CDR1 and CDR2 sequences are SNHLY and FYNNEI. Here the CDR3 DNA reads TGTGCCAGCAGTGGAGACAGGTCCGAGCAGTACTTC. This sequence encodes CASSGDRSEQYF.

V and J are TRBV6-2 or TRBV6-3 and TRBJ1-4; no clear D. The CDR3 sequence is 14 residues long. With 5 bases removed from V and 0 bases from J, the gap between germline ends came to 7 bases. Germline lookup yields CDR1 MNHEY and CDR2 SVGEGT. CDR3 loop: CASSTRATNEKLFF. The CDR3 DNA reads as TGTGCCAGCAGTACTAGGGCAACTAATGAAAAACTGTTTTTT.

The rearrangement links TRBV5-6 to TRBJ1-1; no clear D gene. V was clipped by 0 bases and J by 6 bases, with 15 bases between them. Germline V lookup: CDR1 SGHDT, CDR2 YYEEEE. The CDR3 runs 15 residues. The CDR3 spells CASSLVGVVGAEAFF. CDR3 sequence (DNA): TGTGCCAGCAGCTTGGTCGGGGTAGTTGGCGCTGAAGCTTTCTTT.

The V and J genes are TRBV7-9 and TRBJ2-7; maybe TRBD1 (6 bases). The CDR3 length is 13 residues. CDR1 and CDR2 from the germline V gene are SEHNR and FQNEAQ (reference sequence). V was shortened by 7 bases and J by 5 bases, with 15 bases between the two germline ends. The CDR3 bases are TGTGCCAGCACCCTAACAGGGACCCACGAGCAGTACTTC. Its protein is CASTLTGTHEQYF.

This clone was observed a handful of times. DNA of the CDR3: TGTGCCAGCGGGACTAGCGGGAGCTACGAGCAGTACTTC. Protein sequence: CASGTSGSYEQYF. The chain couples TRBV27 to TRBJ2-7; 14 nucleotides line up with TRBD2. Germline lookup yields CDR1 MNHEY and CDR2 SMNVEV (reference sequence). The CDR3 runs 13 residues. J gave up 3 bases and V 8 bases, and 0 bases lay outside the gene matches.

This clone was counted a few times. V is TRBV30 and J is TRBJ1-4, with a possible D match to TRBD1 (5 bases). Germline values: CDR1 GTSNPN, CDR2 SVGIG (reference sequence). V lost 0 bases and J 10 bases, leaving 12 bases between the germline ends. CDR3 length equals 13 residues. CDR3 region: CAWSVTGVGKLFF. The CDR3, as DNA: TGTGCCTGGAGTGTCACAGGCGTAGGAAAACTGTTTTTT. The whole variable domain, remainder taken from reference TRBV30 and TRBJ1-4, is SQTIHQWPATLVQPVGSPLSLECTVEGTSNPNLYWYRQAAGRGLQLLFYSVGIGQISSEVPQNLSASRPQDRQFILSSKKLLLSDSGFYLCAWSVTGVGKLFFGSGTQLSVL.

V gene TRBV19 combines with J gene TRBJ2-1; the D gene is possibly TRBD2 (6 bases). This CDR3 has 14 amino acids. The V gene's germline CDR1 is LNHDA and CDR2 SQIVND (reference sequence). V lost 7 bases and J 10 bases, leaving 20 bases between the germline ends. The CDR3 DNA reads TGTGCCAGTAATAAATGGGGGGATACTCAAGAGCAGTTCTTC. Its protein is CASNKWGDTQEQFF.

The chain uses TRBV19 and TRBJ2-4; 11 positions agree with TRBD1. Germline V CDR1 and CDR2: LNHDA, SQIVND (reference sequence). Trimming cost V 0 bases and J 2 bases; bases outside gene matches: 3. The CDR3 covers 17 residues. The CDR3 here is CASSIDRDRGSKNIQYF. The CDR3, as DNA: TGTGCCAGTAGTATAGATCGGGACAGGGGGTCCAAAAACATTCAGTACTTC.

V gene TRBV15 combines with J gene TRBJ2-1; a possible D gene is TRBD2 (6 bases). The CDR3 runs to 16 residues. The germline CDR1 and CDR2 sequences are LNHNV and YYDKDF (reference sequence). V was shortened by 3 bases and J by 7 bases, with 19 bases between the two germline ends. CDR3 protein: CATSSPGTPTWNEQFF. In DNA form, the CDR3 reads TGTGCCACCAGCAGTCCGGGGACTCCCACCTGGAATGAGCAGTTCTTC. The full variable domain, completed using reference TRBV15 and TRBJ2-1, is DAMVIQNPRYQVTQFGKPVTLSCSQTLNHNVMYWYQQKSSQAPKLLFHYYDKDFNNEADTPDNFQSRRPNTSFCFLDIRSPGLGDTAMYLCATSSPGTPTWNEQFFGPGTRLTVL.

The chain recombines TRBV4-2 with TRBJ2-3, with 9 bases lining up with TRBD1. The V gene end was trimmed by 4 bases and the J gene end by 2 bases; junction bases not matched to a gene: 7. Germline loops: CDR1 LGHNA, CDR2 YNFKEQ. The CDR3 has 16 residues. Here the CDR3 reads CASSPTGTGPTDTQYF. The CDR3 DNA sequence: TGTGCCAGCAGCCCCACCGGGACAGGGCCCACAGATACGCAGTATTTT.

The rearrangement uses TRBV6-5 and TRBJ2-2; D gene ambiguous. The CDR3 covers 12 residues. From germline, CDR1 is MNHEY and CDR2 SVGAGI. Trimming shortened V by 4 bases and J by 7 bases, and 7 bases separated the two germline ends. The CDR3 DNA follows: TGTGCCAGCAGTTCCGGTGGCGGGGAGCTGTTTTTT. This translates into CASSSGGGELFF.

V is TRBV30 and J is TRBJ1-5; the D gene is possibly TRBD1 (5 bases). V gave up 0 bases and J gave up 6 bases, with 15 bases separating them. CDR3 length: 15 amino acids. The germline CDR1 and CDR2 sequences are GTSNPN and SVGIG (reference sequence). The CDR3 loop reads CAWSVRGQVSQPQHF. The CDR3 DNA reads as TGTGCCTGGAGTGTTAGGGGCCAGGTTAGTCAGCCCCAGCATTTT.

This clone was detected once. This sequence joins TRBV28 and TRBJ1-1, with 7 bases fitting TRBD1. CDR3 length: 14 residues. V was clipped by 9 bases and J by 2 bases; unmatched bases: 9. Germline CDR1 and CDR2: MDHEN and SYDVKM. DNA of the CDR3: TGTGCCAGTCAGGGGAACAGGGGAAACACTGAAGCTTTCTTT. Protein: CASQGNRGNTEAFF. Complete variable domain (other parts from reference TRBV28 and TRBJ1-1): DVKVTQSSRYLVKRTGEKVFLECVQDMDHENMFWYRQDPGLGLRLIYFSYDVKMKEKGDIPEGYSVSREKKERFSLILESASTNQTSMYLCASQGNRGNTEAFFGQGTRLTVV.

The rearrangement uses TRBV28 and TRBJ1-6; no firm D call. V lost 8 bases, J lost 7 bases, and 6 bases lay in between. This CDR3 spans 11 amino acids. Germline V lookup: CDR1 MDHEN, CDR2 SYDVKM. The CDR3 is CASGANSPLHF. CDR3 nucleotides: TGTGCCAGCGGTGCGAATTCACCCCTCCACTTT. Supplemented by reference TRBV28 and TRBJ1-6, the full variable domain reads DVKVTQSSRYLVKRTGEKVFLECVQDMDHENMFWYRQDPGLGLRLIYFSYDVKMKEKGDIPEGYSVSREKKERFSLILESASTNQTSMYLCASGANSPLHFGNGTRLTVT.

The chain is built from TRBV30 and TRBJ1-5; 7 bases match TRBD1. Looked up from germline, CDR1 is GTSNPN and CDR2 is SVGIG (reference sequence). The ends lost 5 bases at V and 0 bases at J; junction bases unmatched: 7. The CDR3 runs to 15 residues. This CDR3 reads CAWGRGQYSNQPQHF. DNA of the CDR3: TGTGCCTGGGGGAGGGGACAGTATAGCAATCAGCCCCAGCATTTT. Full variable domain (outside the CDR3, taken from reference TRBV30 and TRBJ1-5): SQTIHQWPATLVQPVGSPLSLECTVEGTSNPNLYWYRQAAGRGLQLLFYSVGIGQISSEVPQNLSASRPQDRQFILSSKKLLLSDSGFYLCAWGRGQYSNQPQHFGDGTRLSIL.

This chain joins TRBV5-1 and TRBJ1-2, with D perhaps TRBD1 (6 bases). Germline V gene sequence: CDR1 SGHRS, CDR2 YFSETQ. The V end was cut by 0 bases, the J end by 5 bases, with 17 bases between. CDR3 length equals 16 residues. The CDR3 here is CASSLDGDTLRYGYTF. The DNA for the CDR3 is TGCGCCAGCAGCTTGGATGGGGACACTTTGCGGTATGGCTACACCTTC.

The chain combines TRBV7-3 with TRBJ2-7; the match to TRBD2 covers 7 bases. Germline CDR1 reads SGHTA; CDR2 reads FQGTGA. This CDR3 spans 17 amino acids. Losses at the gene ends were 1 base for V and 1 base for J; bases not matched to a gene: 10. The CDR3 DNA reads as TGTGCCAGCAGCTTAATCGGGGGGAATGGGCCTTCCTACGAGCAGTACTTC. It specifies CASSLIGGNGPSYEQYF.

The genes are TRBV18 and TRBJ2-4; perhaps TRBD1 as D (6 bases). The V gene's germline CDR1 is KGHSH and CDR2 LQKENI. CDR3 length: 14 residues. V lost 5 bases and J lost 3, with 11 bases in between. CDR3 DNA sequence: TGTGCCAGCTCAGAGGACAGCCTCAAAAACATTCAGTACTTC. Protein sequence: CASSEDSLKNIQYF.

CDR3 sequence reads: CASSLGWREGAFF. The CDR3 region has the DNA TGTGCCAGCAGCTTGGGGTGGAGGGAAGGAGCTTTCTTT. V usage is TRBV11-2 and J usage is TRBJ1-1; D ambiguous. From germline, CDR1 is SGHAT and CDR2 FQNNGV. Trimming took 3 bases from V and 10 from J, leaving 15 bases between them. The CDR3 contains 13 residues.

The CDR3 protein is CASIPGQGPPVAFF. Here the CDR3 DNA reads TGTGCCAGCATCCCGGGACAGGGGCCCCCGGTAGCTTTCTTT. This sequence joins TRBV6-5 and TRBJ1-1; 10 bases are shared with TRBD1. Germline trimming cut 7 bases from V and 10 bases from J; bases unmatched to any gene: 12. The CDR3 length is 14 residues. CDR1 is MNHEY and CDR2 is SVGAGI in the germline V gene.

The V gene is TRBV7-2, the J gene TRBJ2-5; 9 nucleotides agree with TRBD1. Germline CDR1 is SGHTA and CDR2 is FQGNSA. CDR3 size: 17 residues. V gave up 0 bases and J gave up 4 bases; unmatched junction bases: 9. CDR3 sequence (DNA): TGTGCCAGCAGCTTAGCCGATTTGGGGACAGGGCGAGAGACCCAGTACTTC. It specifies CASSLADLGTGRETQYF.

The CDR3 spells CASSEAPRTEAFF. The CDR3 DNA is TGTGCCAGCTCCGAGGCCCCACGCACTGAAGCTTTCTTT. The chain carries TRBV18 and TRBJ1-1; D gene uncertain. V was trimmed by 6 bases and J by 4 bases, leaving 12 bases between them. Germline V gene lookup returns CDR1 KGHSH and CDR2 LQKENI. The CDR3 has 13 amino acids.

This sequence joins TRBV2 and TRBJ1-2; no reliable D call. Per the germline V gene, CDR1 is SNHLY and CDR2 is FYNNEI. V gave up 8 bases and J gave up 0 bases, with 10 bases separating them. This CDR3 has 13 amino acids. The chain's CDR3 is CASALTTNYGYTF. The CDR3 bases are TGTGCCAGCGCCCTAACTACTAACTATGGCTACACCTTC.